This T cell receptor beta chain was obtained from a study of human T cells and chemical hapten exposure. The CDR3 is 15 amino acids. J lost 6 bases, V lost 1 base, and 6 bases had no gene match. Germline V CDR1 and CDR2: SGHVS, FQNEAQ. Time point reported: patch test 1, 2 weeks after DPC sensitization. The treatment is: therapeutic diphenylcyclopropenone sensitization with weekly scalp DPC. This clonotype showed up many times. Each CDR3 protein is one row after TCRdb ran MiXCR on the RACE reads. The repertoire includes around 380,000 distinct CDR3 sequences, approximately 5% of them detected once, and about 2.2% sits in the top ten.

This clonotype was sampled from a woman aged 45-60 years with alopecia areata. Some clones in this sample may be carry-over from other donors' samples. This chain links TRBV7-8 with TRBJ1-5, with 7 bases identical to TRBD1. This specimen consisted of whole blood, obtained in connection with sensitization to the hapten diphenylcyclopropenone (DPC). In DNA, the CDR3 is TGTGCCAGCAGCTTAGAGGGGGCGCGGGGTCAGCCCCAGCATTTT. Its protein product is CASSLEGARGQPQHF.